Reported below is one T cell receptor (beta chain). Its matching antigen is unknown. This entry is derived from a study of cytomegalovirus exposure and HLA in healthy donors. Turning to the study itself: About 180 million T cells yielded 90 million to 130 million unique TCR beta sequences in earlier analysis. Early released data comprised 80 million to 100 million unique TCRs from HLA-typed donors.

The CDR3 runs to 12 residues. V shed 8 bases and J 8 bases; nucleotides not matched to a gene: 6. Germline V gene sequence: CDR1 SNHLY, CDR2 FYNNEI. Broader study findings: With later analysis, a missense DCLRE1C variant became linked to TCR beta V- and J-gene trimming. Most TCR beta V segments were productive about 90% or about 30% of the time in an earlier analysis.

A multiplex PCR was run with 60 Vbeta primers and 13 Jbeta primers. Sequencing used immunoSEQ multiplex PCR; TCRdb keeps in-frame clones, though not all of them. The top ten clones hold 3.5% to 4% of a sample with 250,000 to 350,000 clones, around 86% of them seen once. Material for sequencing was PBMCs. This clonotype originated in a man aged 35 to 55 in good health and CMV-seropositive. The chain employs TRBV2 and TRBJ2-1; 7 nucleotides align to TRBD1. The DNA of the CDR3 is TGTGCCAGCTCCACGACAGGGCATGAGCAGTTCTTC. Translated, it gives CASSTTGHEQFF.